This TCR beta chain derives from a study of blood T cell repertoires in COVID-19. After removal of 0 bases from V and 2 bases from J, the junction contained 2 bases not matched to a gene. CDR1 and CDR2 (germline): SGHRS, YFSETQ. CDR3 length: 16 residues. Seattle patients were enrolled during active infection and followed longitudinally. The protocol was immunoSEQ multiplex PCR, while the TCRdb copy is restricted to in-frame clones and leaves out a portion. In the table there are fewer than 200,000 clones, around 74% of which are singletons. This chain uses TRBV5-1 with TRBJ2-2, with TRBD2 identical over 9 bases. The material sequenced was peripheral blood. The sequence derives from a woman in her fifties or sixties with COVID-19, enrolled during active disease. CDR3 coding DNA: TGCGCCAGCAGCTTGGTGACTAGCGGAAACACCGGGGAGCTGTTTTTT. It specifies CASSLVTSGNTGELFF.